These 32 T cell receptor beta chains originate from one sample sequenced in a study of T cell clusters in autoimmune cytopenias. TRB was amplified by touch-down multiplex PCR, primer pools A and B combined. From the multiplex PCR reads, TCRdb lists one entry per CDR3 protein and no DNA. The sample has around 7,900 distinct CDR3 sequences, and its top ten clones hold roughly 28%. TRB amplification used 250 ng of peripheral blood genomic DNA. Sample: peripheral blood. These receptor sequences come from a human donor with an autoimmune cytopenia or autoimmune hepatitis (not recorded which).

The V gene is TRBV13, the J gene TRBJ1-2; TCRdb indicates TRBD1, and absent DNA this call remains unverified. CDR1 and CDR2 from the germline V gene are PRHDT and FYEKMQ (reference sequence). The CDR3 sequence is 14 residues long. The CDR3 spells CASSRTGVDDGYTF.

Measured by frequency, this clonotype is medium-sized. The rearrangement joins TRBV29-1 to TRBJ2-7; TCRdb lists TRBD2, though no DNA is available to test this call. Germline assignment: CDR1 SQVTM and CDR2 ANQGSEA. The CDR3 consists of 14 residues. The CDR3 sequence is CSARRDSTSYEQYF.

The rearrangement joins TRBV5-1 to TRBJ1-1. Germline V CDR1 and CDR2: SGHRS, YFSETQ. This CDR3 is 13 amino acids long. The CDR3 loop is CASSPRGGTEAFF.

The chain employs TRBV18 and TRBJ2-2. The CDR3 has 15 residues. Germline CDR1 and CDR2: KGHSH and LQKENI. The chain's CDR3 is CASLQSGSNTGELFF.

The chain couples TRBV20-1 to TRBJ1-5; TCRdb indicates TRBD1, and absent DNA this call remains unverified. Germline V gives CDR1 DFQATT, CDR2 SNEGSKA (reference sequence). The CDR3 is made up of 17 amino acids. Here the CDR3 reads CSARDLQGLAGNQPQHF.

The rearrangement joins TRBV30 to TRBJ2-7; TCRdb indicates TRBD2, and absent DNA this call remains unverified. The V gene's germline CDR1 is GTSNPN and CDR2 SVGIG (reference sequence). The CDR3 covers 16 residues. The CDR3 here is CAWSRDFRRGIDEQYF. The variable domain in full, completed from reference TRBV30 and TRBJ2-7, reads SQTIHQWPATLVQPVGSPLSLECTVEGTSNPNLYWYRQAAGRGLQLLFYSVGIGQISSEVPQNLSASRPQDRQFILSSKKLLLSDSGFYLCAWSRDFRRGIDEQYFGPGTRLTVT.

This clonotype is called medium-sized based on its frequency. The chain recombines TRBV15 with TRBJ2-1; TCRdb's assignment of TRBD1 cannot be checked, as there is no DNA. The V gene's germline CDR1 is LNHNV and CDR2 YYDKDF (reference sequence). The CDR3 covers 16 residues. The CDR3 sequence: CATSRDVRTGGDEQFF.

This clonotype is identified as medium-sized from frequency. This chain uses TRBV30 with TRBJ2-7; the TRBD1 assignment by TCRdb is unverifiable without DNA. The CDR3 is 12 residues long. Germline-derived CDR1 and CDR2 are GTSNPN and SVGIG (reference sequence). Here the CDR3 reads CAWGQGSYEQYF.

The chain joins TRBV10-3 to TRBJ1-2; TCRdb outputs TRBD1, but without DNA this stays unchecked. Germline V gene sequence: CDR1 ENHRY, CDR2 SYGVKD. The CDR3 runs 14 residues. CDR3 protein: CAISESTGEYGYTF.

This chain joins TRBV6-5 and TRBJ1-1; TCRdb designates TRBD1, a call that cannot be tested without DNA. Germline V gene data show CDR1 as MNHEY and CDR2 as SVGAGI. There are 15 residues in the CDR3. The CDR3: CASSSAGTGSTEAFF.

Considering frequency, this clonotype is medium-sized. V usage is TRBV5-6 and J usage is TRBJ2-1; the D call from TCRdb, TRBD2, cannot be confirmed without DNA. CDR1 is SGHDT, CDR2 YYEEEE, per germline. The CDR3 has 12 residues. The CDR3 reads CASSFLEGEQFF. Complete variable domain (other parts from reference TRBV5-6 and TRBJ2-1): DAGVTQSPTHLIKTRGQQVTLRCSPKSGHDTVSWYQQALGQGPQFIFQYYEEEERQRGNFPDRFSGHQFPNYSSELNVNALLLGDSALYLCASSFLEGEQFFGPGTRLTVL.

The rearrangement joins TRBV19 to TRBJ1-3; the TCRdb D gene call, TRBD1, has no DNA to confirm it. The germline V gene encodes CDR1 LNHDA and CDR2 SQIVND (reference sequence). This CDR3 is built from 15 residues. CDR3 sequence reads: CASSIRTGSGNTIYF.

This chain uses TRBV30 with TRBJ2-5; TCRdb reports TRBD1, a call that lacks DNA to check it against. Looked up from germline, CDR1 is GTSNPN and CDR2 is SVGIG (reference sequence). This CDR3 region has 18 residues. CDR3 in amino acids: CAWSAGERRGAPGETQYF. The whole variable domain, remainder taken from reference TRBV30 and TRBJ2-5, is SQTIHQWPATLVQPVGSPLSLECTVEGTSNPNLYWYRQAAGRGLQLLFYSVGIGQISSEVPQNLSASRPQDRQFILSSKKLLLSDSGFYLCAWSAGERRGAPGETQYFGPGTRLLVL.

According to its frequency, this clonotype is medium-sized. CDR3 in amino acids: CASSRRAQETQYF. This chain joins TRBV13 and TRBJ2-5; the D call from TCRdb, TRBD2, cannot be confirmed without DNA. This CDR3 comprises 13 residues. Germline CDR1 is PRHDT and CDR2 is FYEKMQ (reference sequence).

The chain combines TRBV11-2 with TRBJ2-1; TCRdb selects TRBD1, and the lack of DNA leaves this call unchecked. Per germline, CDR1 SGHAT and CDR2 FQNNGV. This CDR3 comprises 15 residues. The CDR3 spells CASSLSGQSYNEQFF.

This clonotype is labeled medium-sized based on frequency. The gene calls are TRBV12-3 or TRBV12-4 and TRBJ1-5. The CDR3 is 13 amino acids. The CDR3 loop reads CASSPANHQPQHF.

By frequency, this clonotype is medium-sized. The chain couples TRBV29-1 to TRBJ2-1; TCRdb designates TRBD2, a call that cannot be tested without DNA. This CDR3 spans 15 amino acids. Germline loops: CDR1 SQVTM, CDR2 ANQGSEA. CDR3 in amino acids: CSVRKSSGSGGEQFF.

By frequency, this clonotype registers medium-sized (0.01 to 0.1%). CDR3 region: CSGCKTGGVNTEAFF. The chain carries TRBV29-1 and TRBJ1-1; without DNA, the TCRdb call of TRBD1 cannot be checked. Per germline, CDR1 SQVTM and CDR2 ANQGSEA. This CDR3 is built from 15 residues.

This CDR3 reads CAWSLESTDTQYF. The chain joins TRBV30 to TRBJ2-3. Germline CDR1 reads GTSNPN; CDR2 reads SVGIG (reference sequence). The CDR3 spans 13 residues.

The chain uses TRBV27 and TRBJ1-6; there is no DNA to check the TCRdb D call of TRBD1. The CDR3 has 12 amino acids. Germline CDR1 is MNHEY and CDR2 is SMNVEV (reference sequence). CDR3 loop: CASTKGASPLHF.

Considering frequency, this clonotype is medium-sized (0.01 to 0.1%). The rearrangement uses TRBV29-1 and TRBJ2-5; TCRdb reports TRBD2, a call that lacks DNA to check it against. Germline V gene sequence: CDR1 SQVTM, CDR2 ANQGSEA. This CDR3 spans 16 amino acids. CDR3 sequence reads: CSVERVGGMGAETQYF.

This rearrangement joins TRBV20-1 to TRBJ2-3; TCRdb's D call of TRBD1 is untestable without DNA. The CDR3 has 15 residues. From germline, CDR1 is DFQATT and CDR2 SNEGSKA (reference sequence). The CDR3: CSARDTGESTDTQYF.

The gene calls are TRBV6-6 and TRBJ2-5; TCRdb names TRBD1, which stays unverified in the absence of DNA. Germline assignment: CDR1 MNHNY and CDR2 SVGAGI (reference sequence). The CDR3 spans 15 residues. The CDR3 is CASSQPDRGRETQYF.

Considering frequency, this clonotype is medium-sized. The genes are TRBV30 and TRBJ2-3; TCRdb outputs TRBD2, but without DNA this stays unchecked. The CDR3 is 15 residues long. The germline gives CDR1 GTSNPN, CDR2 SVGIG (reference sequence). The CDR3 protein is CAWSAASGMADTQYF.

V usage is TRBV27 and J usage is TRBJ2-3; the TRBD2 assignment by TCRdb is unverifiable without DNA. CDR3 length equals 17 residues. CDR1 and CDR2 from the germline V gene are MNHEY and SMNVEV (reference sequence). CDR3 sequence: CASSLSRAGASTDTQYF.

The CDR3 loop reads CASSLTSGNTGELFF. The chain uses TRBV7-9 and TRBJ2-2; as DNA is missing, the TRBD2 call by TCRdb cannot be tested. Germline V gene sequence: CDR1 SEHNR, CDR2 FQNEAQ (reference sequence). CDR3 length: 15 amino acids.

This chain uses TRBV5-6 with TRBJ1-3. The CDR3 contains 12 residues. Germline CDR1 is SGHDT and CDR2 is YYEEEE. The CDR3 sequence: CASSLGGNTIYF.

This clonotype registers medium-sized (0.01 to 0.1%) by frequency. The J gene is TRBJ2-3, the V gene TRBV30. Germline V gene data show CDR1 as GTSNPN and CDR2 as SVGIG (reference sequence). CDR3 size: 13 residues. This CDR3 reads CAWRIPPPDTQYF.

This chain connects TRBV18 to TRBJ2-5. The germline gives CDR1 KGHSH, CDR2 LQKENI. This CDR3 region has 11 residues. CDR3 loop: CASSPQETQYF.

The chain is built from TRBV12-3 or TRBV12-4 and TRBJ2-1. This CDR3 has 13 residues. CDR3 sequence: CASSLAANYEQFF.

This sequence joins TRBV6-5 and TRBJ2-2. This CDR3 spans 17 amino acids. Germline V gives CDR1 MNHEY, CDR2 SVGAGI. The CDR3 region is CASSYVIRISNTGELFF.

In terms of frequency, this clonotype is medium-sized. The chain joins TRBV6-5 to TRBJ2-6; no DNA is available, so the TRBD1 call from TCRdb remains unchecked. From germline, CDR1 is MNHEY and CDR2 SVGAGI. The length of the CDR3 is 20 residues. The CDR3 reads CASSYSLGTGPSSGANVLTF.